This passage covers 10 T cell receptor beta chains from one sample sequenced in a study of blood T cell repertoires in COVID-19. The table came from immunoSEQ multiplex PCR; TCRdb's copy has only in-frame clones and leaves some out. The sample includes some 170,000 clones, around 76% of them seen just once. Specimen: peripheral blood. The receptors come from a woman aged 70-85 years with acute or convalescent COVID-19.

Only one count was recorded for this clone. V usage is TRBV29-1 and J usage is TRBJ1-2, with a weak D call TRBD1 (6 bases). Trimming pared 6 bases from V and 5 bases from J, leaving 13 bases between. Germline loops: CDR1 SQVTM, CDR2 ANQGSEA. This CDR3 comprises 12 residues. CDR3 coding DNA: TGCAGCGTGAGGGGGTCCGGATATGGCTACACCTTC. Amino acid sequence: CSVRGSGYGYTF.

The CDR3 sequence is CASSIVEQVGGYTF. Here the CDR3 DNA reads TGTGCCAGTAGTATAGTTGAGCAGGTTGGAGGCTACACCTTC. This chain uses TRBV19 with TRBJ1-2, with unresolved D. The CDR3 extends over 14 amino acids. Germline CDR1 is LNHDA and CDR2 is SQIVND (reference sequence). The V end was cut by 1 base, the J end by 8 bases, with 14 bases between.

The gene calls are TRBV25-1 and TRBJ1-3; D might be TRBD1 (6 bases). V gave up 2 bases and J gave up 3 bases, with 14 bases separating them. The CDR3 loop spans 16 amino acids. The germline CDR1 and CDR2 sequences are MGHDK and SYGVNS. The DNA for the CDR3 is TGTGCCAGCAGTGAACTGGCGGACAGCGGTGGAAACACCATATATTTT. It translates to CASSELADSGGNTIYF.

This sequence joins TRBV28 and TRBJ1-3, with 8 positions matching TRBD1. The CDR3 has 13 amino acids. V dropped 5 bases and J dropped 5; count of bases not matched to a gene: 2. Germline loops: CDR1 MDHEN, CDR2 SYDVKM. CDR3 DNA: TGTGCCAGCAGTCGACAGGGGAGAAACACCATATATTTT. Protein sequence: CASSRQGRNTIYF.

This clone turned up a few times. The chain carries TRBV27 and TRBJ2-7; 11 nucleotides align to TRBD1. The CDR3 contains 15 residues. Germline CDR1 is MNHEY and CDR2 is SMNVEV (reference sequence). V trimming: 5 bases; J trimming: 3 bases; junction bases outside the gene matches: 6. The CDR3 spells CASSPTGTGGYEQYF. In DNA, the CDR3 is TGTGCCAGCAGTCCAACCGGGACAGGGGGCTACGAGCAGTACTTC.

V and J are TRBV15 and TRBJ1-5; 7 nucleotides match TRBD1. Germline CDR1 and CDR2: LNHNV and YYDKDF (reference sequence). This CDR3 has 17 residues. V lost 1 base and J lost 1; bases outside the gene matches: 7. This CDR3 is CATSRVKGAGSNQPQHF. Written as DNA, the CDR3 is TGTGCCACCAGCAGAGTCAAGGGGGCAGGAAGCAATCAGCCCCAGCATTTT.

The chain uses TRBV3-1 (or the pseudogene TRBV3-2) and TRBJ2-3, with TRBD2 as a possible D gene (6 bases). The V end was cut by 0 bases, the J end by 3 bases, with 16 bases between. This CDR3 contains 17 residues. CDR1 and CDR2 (germline): LGHDT, YNNKEL (reference sequence). This chain's CDR3 is CASSQDATRGWTDTQYF. CDR3 in DNA: TGTGCCAGCAGCCAAGACGCGACTAGGGGTTGGACAGATACGCAGTATTTT.

This chain links TRBV19 with TRBJ1-2; 8 bases are a match to TRBD1. CDR1 and CDR2 from the germline V gene are LNHDA and SQIVND (reference sequence). This CDR3 comprises 13 residues. V shed 2 bases and J 7 bases; nucleotides not matched to a gene: 3. This CDR3 reads CASSISGGSGYTF. The CDR3 region has the DNA TGTGCCAGTAGTATATCAGGGGGCTCTGGCTACACCTTC.

The chain is built from TRBV7-2 and TRBJ2-1; TRBD2 matches 8 bases. Germline CDR1 SGHTA, CDR2 FQGNSA. CDR3 length equals 15 residues. V lost 2 bases and J lost 5; bases outside the gene matches: 5. CDR3 DNA sequence: TGTGCCAGCAGCTTAACCGCGGGGGGTCACAATGAGCAGTTCTTC. Protein sequence: CASSLTAGGHNEQFF. The complete variable domain, with remaining parts taken from reference TRBV7-2 and TRBJ2-1, reads GAGVSQSPSNKVTEKGKDVELRCDPISGHTALYWYRQSLGQGLEFLIYFQGNSAPDKSGLPSDRFSAERTGGSVSTLTIQRTQQEDSAVYLCASSLTAGGHNEQFFGPGTRLTVL.

V and J are TRBV19 and TRBJ2-4; D may be TRBD2 (6 bases). Germline-derived CDR1 and CDR2 are LNHDA and SQIVND (reference sequence). This CDR3 is built from 15 residues. V shed 4 bases and J shed 9 bases, with 19 bases lying between them. The CDR3 coding sequence is TGTGCCAGTAGTACCGGAGGGACCCCGGCTCTCATTCAGTACTTC. It yields the protein CASSTGGTPALIQYF.